A single sample gave rise to the 12 T cell receptor beta chains below, sequenced in a study of cytomegalovirus exposure and HLA in healthy donors. Primers: 60 Vbeta forward and 13 Jbeta reverse. Sequenced by immunoSEQ multiplex PCR; TCRdb stores in-frame clones only, minus some. This table holds over 200,000 clones, roughly 84% found once. The sample was PBMCs. These receptors all stem from a human donor in good health.

The CDR3 region has the DNA TGTGCAATCAGGGCAGGGGCCCCCTACGAGCAGTACTTC. Translation gives CAIRAGAPYEQYF. The chain uses TRBV28 and TRBJ2-5; the D gene is possibly TRBD1 (6 bases). The J call may be mistaken, given a closer DNA end match to TRBJ2-7. Germline CDR1 is MDHEN and CDR2 is SYDVKM. The CDR3 runs to 13 residues.

In regard to this clone: The sample has other DNA sequences that encode this CDR3 too. The chain links TRBV5-1 to TRBJ2-7; D call uncertain. Germline V gives CDR1 SGHRS, CDR2 YFSETQ. Trimming took off 2 bases at V and 3 bases at J, with 6 bases between the two ends. CDR3 size: 12 residues. The CDR3: CASSFNSYEQYF. The DNA of the CDR3 is TGCGCCAGCAGCTTTAATAGCTACGAGCAGTACTTC.

The CDR3 nucleotides read TGTGCCAGCAGCCCCGTCGTCGGTAGCACAGATACGCAGTATTTT. Protein sequence: CASSPVVGSTDTQYF. The V gene is TRBV14, the J gene TRBJ2-3, with D unresolved. Germline CDR1 SGHDN, CDR2 FVKESK. The V gene lost 4 bases and the J gene lost 0 bases, with 11 bases spanning the gap. The CDR3 has 15 amino acids. Full variable domain (rest looked up from reference TRBV14 and TRBJ2-3): EAGVTQFPSHSVIEKGQTVTLRCDPISGHDNLYWYRRVMGKEIKFLLHFVKESKQDESGMPNNRFLAERTGGTYSTLKVQPAELEDSGVYFCASSPVVGSTDTQYFGPGTRLTVL.

The chain's CDR3 is CASSPVGRGSNQPQHF. CDR3 bases: TGTGCCAGCAGCCCCGTGGGCAGAGGGAGCAATCAGCCCCAGCATTTT. V and J are TRBV7-6 and TRBJ1-5; D uncertain. Germline CDR1 reads SGHVS; CDR2 reads FNYEAQ. This CDR3 has 16 amino acids. V lost 5 bases and J 1 base, leaving 15 bases between the germline ends.

This chain joins TRBV9 and TRBJ1-2; 7 positions agree with TRBD1. The J segment lost 8 bases and the V segment lost 4 bases, leaving 8 bases of the junction unmatched. Germline CDR1 SGDLS, CDR2 YYNGEE. The CDR3 sequence is 13 residues long. The CDR3 bases are TGTGCCAGCAGCATACAGGGGACCTGGGGCTACACCTTC. Translation: CASSIQGTWGYTF.

This clone was seen just once. The J gene is TRBJ2-5, the V gene TRBV6-4; 13 nucleotides agree with TRBD2. Trimming at V came to 8 bases and at J to 2 bases, leaving 5 bases not matched to a gene. The CDR3 is 15 amino acids. Germline V gene sequence: CDR1 MRHNA, CDR2 SNTAGT. This chain's CDR3 is CASSRTSGGQETQYF. In DNA form, the CDR3 reads TGTGCCAGCTCGAGGACTAGCGGGGGACAAGAGACCCAGTACTTC.

The rearrangement joins TRBV9 to TRBJ2-7; 10 bases agree with TRBD2. Trimming at V came to 0 bases and at J to 5 bases, leaving 5 bases not matched to a gene. The CDR3 is 15 residues long. Germline V CDR1 and CDR2: SGDLS, YYNGEE. The CDR3 DNA is TGTGCCAGCAGCGTAGGAGATAGCGGGAGGAACGAGCAGTACTTC. It yields the protein CASSVGDSGRNEQYF. Full variable domain (rest looked up from reference TRBV9 and TRBJ2-7): DSGVTQTPKHLITATGQRVTLRCSPRSGDLSVYWYQQSLDQGLQFLIQYYNGEERAKGNILERFSAQQFPDLHSELNLSSLELGDSALYFCASSVGDSGRNEQYFGPGTRLTVT.

The genes are TRBV7-9 and TRBJ2-7; 7 bases align to TRBD2. J lost 4 bases, V lost 1 base, and 10 bases had no gene match. Germline CDR1 and CDR2: SEHNR and FQNEAQ (reference sequence). This CDR3 is built from 16 residues. The CDR3 DNA reads as TGTGCCAGCAGCTTAGTTTATTCTAGCGGAGTTTACGAGCAGTACTTC. Its protein is CASSLVYSSGVYEQYF.

The sample holds a few counts of this clone. This chain connects TRBV10-3 to TRBJ2-7; 9 positions agree with TRBD1. V trimming: 6 bases; J trimming: 0 bases; junction bases outside the gene matches: 6. Germline-derived CDR1 and CDR2 are ENHRY and SYGVKD. This CDR3 has 15 amino acids. CDR3 sequence (DNA): TGTGCCATCAGCCCGGGACAGGGAAGCTCCTACGAGCAGTACTTC. Protein: CAISPGQGSSYEQYF.

The chain uses TRBV6-5 and TRBJ2-7, with 10 nucleotides matching TRBD2. The V segment lost 0 bases and the J segment 2 bases; nucleotides outside the gene matches: 4. The CDR3 covers 16 residues. Germline CDR1 and CDR2: MNHEY and SVGAGI. This chain's CDR3 is CASSYSTLAGAYEQYF. The DNA for the CDR3 is TGTGCCAGCAGTTACTCCACTCTAGCGGGGGCCTACGAGCAGTACTTC.

The V gene is TRBV7-8, the J gene TRBJ2-3; D perhaps matches TRBD2 (6 bases). The germline V and J ends were trimmed by 5 bases and 5 bases, with 23 bases remaining between them. The CDR3 spans 17 residues. Germline assignment: CDR1 SGHVS and CDR2 FQNEAQ. Written as DNA, the CDR3 is TGTGCCAGCAGCCCTAGTAGGAGGGGAAGTGCCGGAGATACGCAGTATTTT. It encodes CASSPSRRGSAGDTQYF.

This sequence joins TRBV11-2 and TRBJ2-7, with a weak D call TRBD1 (6 bases). Germline CDR1 and CDR2: SGHAT and FQNNGV. V lost 6 bases, J lost 1 base, and 13 bases lay in between. This CDR3 is built from 14 residues. The CDR3 DNA is TGTGCCAGCAGGCCTATCGACAGGTCCTACGAGCAGTACTTC. Encoded protein: CASRPIDRSYEQYF.